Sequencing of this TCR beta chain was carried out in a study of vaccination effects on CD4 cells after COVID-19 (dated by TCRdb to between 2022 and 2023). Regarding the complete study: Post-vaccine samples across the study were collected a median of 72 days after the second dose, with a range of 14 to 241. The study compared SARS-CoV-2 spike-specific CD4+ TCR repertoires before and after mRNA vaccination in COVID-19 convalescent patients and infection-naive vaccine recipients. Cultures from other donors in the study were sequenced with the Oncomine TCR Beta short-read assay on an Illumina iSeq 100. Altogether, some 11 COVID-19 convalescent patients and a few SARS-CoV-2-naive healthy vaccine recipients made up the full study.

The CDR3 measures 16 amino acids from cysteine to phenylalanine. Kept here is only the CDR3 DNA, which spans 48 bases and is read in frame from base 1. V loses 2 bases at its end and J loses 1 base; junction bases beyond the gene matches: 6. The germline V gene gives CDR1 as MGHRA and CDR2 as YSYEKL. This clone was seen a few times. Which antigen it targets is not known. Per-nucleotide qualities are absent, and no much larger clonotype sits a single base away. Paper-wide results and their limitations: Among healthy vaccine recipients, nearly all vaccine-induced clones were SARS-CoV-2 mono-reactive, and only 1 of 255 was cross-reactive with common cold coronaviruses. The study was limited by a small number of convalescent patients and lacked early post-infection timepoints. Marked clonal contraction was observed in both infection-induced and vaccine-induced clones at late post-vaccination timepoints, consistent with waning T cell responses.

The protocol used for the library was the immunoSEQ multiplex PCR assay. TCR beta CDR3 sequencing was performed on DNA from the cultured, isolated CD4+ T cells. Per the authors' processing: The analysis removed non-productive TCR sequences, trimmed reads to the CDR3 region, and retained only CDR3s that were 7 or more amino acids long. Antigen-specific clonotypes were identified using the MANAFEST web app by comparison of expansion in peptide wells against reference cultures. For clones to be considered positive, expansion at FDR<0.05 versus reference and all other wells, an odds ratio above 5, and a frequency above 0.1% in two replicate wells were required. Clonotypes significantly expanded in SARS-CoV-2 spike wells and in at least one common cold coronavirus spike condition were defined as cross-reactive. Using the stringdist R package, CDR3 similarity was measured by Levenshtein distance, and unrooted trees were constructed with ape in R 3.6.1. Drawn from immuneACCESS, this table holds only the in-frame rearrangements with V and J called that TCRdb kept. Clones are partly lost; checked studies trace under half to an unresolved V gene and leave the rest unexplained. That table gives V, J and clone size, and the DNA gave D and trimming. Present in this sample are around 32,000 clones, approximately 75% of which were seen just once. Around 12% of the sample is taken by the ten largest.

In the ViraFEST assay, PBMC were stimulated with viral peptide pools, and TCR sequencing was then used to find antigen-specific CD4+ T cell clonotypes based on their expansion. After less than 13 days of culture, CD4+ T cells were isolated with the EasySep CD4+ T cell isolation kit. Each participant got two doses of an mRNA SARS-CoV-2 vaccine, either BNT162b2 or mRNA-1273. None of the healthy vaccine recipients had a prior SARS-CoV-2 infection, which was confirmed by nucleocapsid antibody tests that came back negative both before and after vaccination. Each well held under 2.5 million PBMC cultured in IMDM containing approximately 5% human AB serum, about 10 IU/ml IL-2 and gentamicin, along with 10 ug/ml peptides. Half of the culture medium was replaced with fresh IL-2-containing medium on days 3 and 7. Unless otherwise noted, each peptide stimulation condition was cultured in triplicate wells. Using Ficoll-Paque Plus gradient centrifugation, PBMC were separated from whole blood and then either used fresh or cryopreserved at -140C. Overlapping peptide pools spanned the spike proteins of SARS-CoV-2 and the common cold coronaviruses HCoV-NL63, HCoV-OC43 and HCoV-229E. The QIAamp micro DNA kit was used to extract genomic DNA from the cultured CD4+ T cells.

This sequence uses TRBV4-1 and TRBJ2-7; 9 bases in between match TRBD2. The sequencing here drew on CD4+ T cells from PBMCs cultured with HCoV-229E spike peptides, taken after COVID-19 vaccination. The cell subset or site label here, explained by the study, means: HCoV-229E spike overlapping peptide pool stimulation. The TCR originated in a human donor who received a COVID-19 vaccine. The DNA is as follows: TGCGCCAGCAGCCAACCCACTAGCGGGCTATCCTACGAGCAGTACTTC. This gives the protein CASSQPTSGLSYEQYF.